This paragraph covers one T cell receptor (beta chain) sequence. Germline V gene sequence: CDR1 SGHAT, CDR2 FQNNGV. The CDR3 has 12 residues. The DNA is not on file. The source of the sample is a study of synovial regulatory T cells in juvenile arthritis. The assay was immunoSEQ multiplex PCR, and TCRdb's table has in-frame clones only and misses some. The sample totals more than 7,500 clones; its top ten clones hold around 0.72%. V is TRBV11-2 and J is TRBJ1-2. Sequencing was performed on Treg cells from blood. Subset defined: remaining (HLA-DR-negative) circulating blood Treg cells. The TCR originated in a donor younger than 30 with juvenile idiopathic arthritis. CDR3 protein: CASSLEGYGYTF.